A single sample is the source of the 10 T cell receptor beta chains below, sequenced in a study of T cells in Graves' hyperthyroidism and ophthalmopathy. TCR beta CDR3 region amplification was performed from RNA transcripts. Using the HTBI primer set, a first-round RT-PCR was run on the TCR CDR3. TCRdb reanalysed the multiplex PCR reads using MiXCR and keeps one entry per CDR3 protein. The sample records around 200,000 distinct CDR3 sequences, about 17% being singletons. Sample: blood. These receptors came from a woman in her forties or fifties with Graves' hyperthyroidism.

This clonotype showed up many times. The chain uses TRBV14 and TRBJ1-4; 8 nucleotides agree with TRBD1. With V trimmed by 4 bases and J by 7 bases, 8 bases remained unmatched. The CDR3 is 15 residues long. Germline assignment: CDR1 SGHDN and CDR2 FVKESK. In DNA, the CDR3 is TGTGCCAGCAGCCCCCAAGCAGGGGGCAGTGAAAAACTGTTTTTT. Protein product: CASSPQAGGSEKLFF.

The chain employs TRBV7-9 and TRBJ2-7, with 8 bases fitting TRBD2. The germline gives CDR1 SEHNR, CDR2 FQNEAQ (reference sequence). Trimming took 0 bases from V and 2 from J; bases not matched to a gene: 3. The CDR3 covers 15 residues. CDR3 in amino acids: CASSLAAGVAYEQYF. CDR3 DNA: TGTGCCAGCAGCTTAGCAGCGGGAGTCGCCTACGAGCAGTACTTC.

At least ten counts were recorded for this clonotype. The chain couples TRBV27 to TRBJ2-2; D ambiguous. Trimming pared 5 bases from V and 6 bases from J, leaving 10 bases between. The germline V gene encodes CDR1 MNHEY and CDR2 SMNVEV (reference sequence). CDR3 length equals 13 residues. Here the CDR3 reads CASSPSLAGELFF. CDR3 bases: TGTGCCAGCAGTCCGTCATTAGCCGGGGAGCTGTTTTTT.

This clonotype was seen a handful of times. This chain uses TRBV24-1 with TRBJ1-1; 8 bases line up with TRBD1. Germline trimming cut 0 bases from V and 0 bases from J; bases unmatched to any gene: 5. The germline V gene encodes CDR1 KGHDR and CDR2 SFDVKD. The CDR3 contains 17 residues. Here the CDR3 DNA reads TGTGCCACCAGTGATTTGCTGGGACAGGCCATGAACACTGAAGCTTTCTTT. It codes for CATSDLLGQAMNTEAFF.

This clonotype was recorded a few times. This chain joins TRBV9 and TRBJ1-1, with a tentative D call TRBD1 (5 bases). Germline V gives CDR1 SGDLS, CDR2 YYNGEE. The V end was cut by 7 bases, the J end by 3 bases, with 16 bases between. CDR3 size: 14 residues. The CDR3, as DNA: TGTGCCAGCTCGAGGGACTTGGGGGACACTGAAGCTTTCTTT. Protein product: CASSRDLGDTEAFF. Full variable domain (outside the CDR3, taken from reference TRBV9 and TRBJ1-1): DSGVTQTPKHLITATGQRVTLRCSPRSGDLSVYWYQQSLDQGLQFLIQYYNGEERAKGNILERFSAQQFPDLHSELNLSSLELGDSALYFCASSRDLGDTEAFFGQGTRLTVV.

This clonotype came up many times. This rearrangement joins TRBV10-2 to TRBJ1-2; perhaps TRBD1 as D (6 bases). The CDR3 sequence is 12 residues long. Germline values: CDR1 WSHSY, CDR2 SAAADI. Between the trimmed V and J ends, which lost 8 bases and 9 bases, there was a span of 16 bases. CDR3 residues: CASGGPRTSYTF. CDR3 coding DNA: TGCGCCAGCGGGGGGCCCCGGACGAGCTACACCTTC.

In this sample, this clonotype turned up many times. V gene TRBV7-2 combines with J gene TRBJ2-3; D not resolved. CDR1 is SGHTA and CDR2 is FQGNSA in the germline V gene. The CDR3 has 13 residues. Deletions cut 5 bases from V and 1 base from J, with 7 bases between. In nucleotides, the CDR3 is TGTGCCAGCAGCCCCCAGGGCACAGATACGCAGTATTTT. Translating gives CASSPQGTDTQYF.

The sample holds many counts of this clonotype. The chain carries TRBV19 and TRBJ2-7; 7 nucleotides line up with TRBD1. Germline CDR1 reads LNHDA; CDR2 reads SQIVND (reference sequence). Germline trimming cut 9 bases from V and 1 base from J; bases unmatched to any gene: 6. This CDR3 region has 13 residues. As DNA, the CDR3 is TGTGCCAGCAGTCCGGGACAGTCCTACGAGCAGTACTTC. The encoded protein is CASSPGQSYEQYF.

This clonotype was found many times. The chain joins TRBV6-2 or TRBV6-3 to TRBJ1-2; no definite D call. Trimming took 0 bases from V and 2 from J, leaving 13 bases between them. The CDR3 sequence is 16 residues long. The germline V gene has CDR1 MNHEY and CDR2 SVGEGT. The CDR3 sequence is CASSYSSVLYNYGYTF. The CDR3 DNA reads as TGTGCCAGCAGTTACTCGAGCGTTCTTTACAACTATGGCTACACCTTC.

V and J are TRBV28 and TRBJ2-4; 14 bases match TRBD2. This CDR3 region has 16 residues. Unmatched junction bases numbered 7, after V lost 6 bases and J lost 6 bases. CDR1 is MDHEN, CDR2 SYDVKM, per germline. CDR3 sequence (DNA): TGTGCCAGCAGCACCCGACTAGCGGGAGGGTTAAACATTCAGTACTTC. Its translation: CASSTRLAGGLNIQYF. The entire variable domain, with the rest obtained from reference TRBV28 and TRBJ2-4, is as follows: DVKVTQSSRYLVKRTGEKVFLECVQDMDHENMFWYRQDPGLGLRLIYFSYDVKMKEKGDIPEGYSVSREKKERFSLILESASTNQTSMYLCASSTRLAGGLNIQYFGAGTRLSVL.